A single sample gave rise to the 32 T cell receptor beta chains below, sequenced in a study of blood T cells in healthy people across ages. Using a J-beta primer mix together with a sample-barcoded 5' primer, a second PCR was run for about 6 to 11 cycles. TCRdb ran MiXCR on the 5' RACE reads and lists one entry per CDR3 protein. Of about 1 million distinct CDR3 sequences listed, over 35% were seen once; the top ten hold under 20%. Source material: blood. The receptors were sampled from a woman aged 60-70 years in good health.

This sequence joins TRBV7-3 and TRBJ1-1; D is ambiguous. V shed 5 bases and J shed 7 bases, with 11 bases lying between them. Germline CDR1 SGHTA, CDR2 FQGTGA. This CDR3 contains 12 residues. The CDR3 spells CASSPNKGEAFF. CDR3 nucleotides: TGTGCCAGCAGCCCAAATAAAGGTGAAGCTTTCTTT.

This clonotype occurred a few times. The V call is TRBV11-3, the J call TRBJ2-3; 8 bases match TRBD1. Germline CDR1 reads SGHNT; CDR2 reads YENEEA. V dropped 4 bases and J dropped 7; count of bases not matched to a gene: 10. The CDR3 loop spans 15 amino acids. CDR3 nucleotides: TGTGCCAGCAGCTCCCGGGACAGGACCATGAATACGCAGTATTTT. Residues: CASSSRDRTMNTQYF.

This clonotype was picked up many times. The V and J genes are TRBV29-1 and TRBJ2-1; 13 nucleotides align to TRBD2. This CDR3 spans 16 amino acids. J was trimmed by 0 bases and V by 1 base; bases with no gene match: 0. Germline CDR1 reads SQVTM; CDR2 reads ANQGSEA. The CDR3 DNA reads TGCAGCGTTGAAGGGACTAGCGGGAGCTCCTACAATGAGCAGTTCTTC. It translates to CSVEGTSGSSYNEQFF.

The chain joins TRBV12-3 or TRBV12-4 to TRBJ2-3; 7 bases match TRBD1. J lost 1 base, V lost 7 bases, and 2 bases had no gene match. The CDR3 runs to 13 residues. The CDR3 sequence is CASKQGRTDTQYF. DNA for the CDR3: TGTGCCAGCAAACAGGGGCGCACAGATACGCAGTATTTT.

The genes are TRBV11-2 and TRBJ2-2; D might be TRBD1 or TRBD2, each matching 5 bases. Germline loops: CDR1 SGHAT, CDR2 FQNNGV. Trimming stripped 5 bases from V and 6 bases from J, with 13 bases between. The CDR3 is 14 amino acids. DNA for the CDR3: TGTGCCAGCAGCCCGACGGGACGTGCCGGGGAGCTGTTTTTT. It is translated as CASSPTGRAGELFF.

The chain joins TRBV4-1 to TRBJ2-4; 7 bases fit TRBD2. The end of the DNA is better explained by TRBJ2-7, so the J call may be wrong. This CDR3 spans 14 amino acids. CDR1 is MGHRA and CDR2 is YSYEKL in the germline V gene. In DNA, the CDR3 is TGCGCCAGCAGCCAGCCTCAGACTAGCCTCGAGCAGTACTTC. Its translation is CASSQPQTSLEQYF.

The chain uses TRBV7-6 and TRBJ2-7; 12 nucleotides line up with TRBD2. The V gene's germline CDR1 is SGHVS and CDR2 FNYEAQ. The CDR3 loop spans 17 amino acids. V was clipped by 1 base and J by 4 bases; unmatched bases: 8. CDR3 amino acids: CASSLEGLAGGPYEQYF. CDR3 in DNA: TGTGCCAGCAGCTTAGAGGGTCTAGCGGGAGGGCCGTACGAGCAGTACTTC.

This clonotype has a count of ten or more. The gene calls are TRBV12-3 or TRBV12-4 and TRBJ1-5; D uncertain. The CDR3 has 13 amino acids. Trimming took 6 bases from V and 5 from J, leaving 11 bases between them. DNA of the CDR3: TGTGCCAGCAGGGGAGATGGGTATCAGCCCCAGCATTTT. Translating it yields CASRGDGYQPQHF.

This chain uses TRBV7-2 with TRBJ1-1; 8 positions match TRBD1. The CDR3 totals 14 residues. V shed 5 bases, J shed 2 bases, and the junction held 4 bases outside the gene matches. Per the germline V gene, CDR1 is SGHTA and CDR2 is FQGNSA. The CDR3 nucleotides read TGTGCCAGCAGCGCTACAGGGGGAAACACTGAAGCTTTCTTT. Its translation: CASSATGGNTEAFF.

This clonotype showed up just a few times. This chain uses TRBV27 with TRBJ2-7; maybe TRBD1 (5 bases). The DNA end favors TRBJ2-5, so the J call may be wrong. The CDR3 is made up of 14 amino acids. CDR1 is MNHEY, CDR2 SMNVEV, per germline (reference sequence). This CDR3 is CASSLLGREETQYF. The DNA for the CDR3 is TGTGCCAGCAGTTTATTGGGCAGGGAAGAGACCCAGTACTTC.

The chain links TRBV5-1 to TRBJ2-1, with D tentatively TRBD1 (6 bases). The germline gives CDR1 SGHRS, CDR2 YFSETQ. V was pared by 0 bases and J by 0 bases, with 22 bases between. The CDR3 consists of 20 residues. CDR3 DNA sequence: TGCGCCAGCAGCTTGGGCGGCAGGGGTTTCCATAGGAGCTCCTACAATGAGCAGTTCTTC. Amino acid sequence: CASSLGGRGFHRSSYNEQFF.

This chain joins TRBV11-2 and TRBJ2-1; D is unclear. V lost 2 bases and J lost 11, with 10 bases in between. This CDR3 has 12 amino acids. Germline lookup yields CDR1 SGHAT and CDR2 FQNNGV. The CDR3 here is CASSLTRNQQFF. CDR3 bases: TGTGCCAGCAGCTTAACCAGAAACCAGCAGTTCTTC.

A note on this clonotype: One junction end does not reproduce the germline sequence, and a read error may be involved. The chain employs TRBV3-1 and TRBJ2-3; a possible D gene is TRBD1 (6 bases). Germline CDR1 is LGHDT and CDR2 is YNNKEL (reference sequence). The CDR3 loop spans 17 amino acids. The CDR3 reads CASSQGPSGARTDTQYF. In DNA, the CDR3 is TGTGCCAGCAGCCAAGGGCCATCAGGGGCCCGCACCGATACGCAGTATTTT.

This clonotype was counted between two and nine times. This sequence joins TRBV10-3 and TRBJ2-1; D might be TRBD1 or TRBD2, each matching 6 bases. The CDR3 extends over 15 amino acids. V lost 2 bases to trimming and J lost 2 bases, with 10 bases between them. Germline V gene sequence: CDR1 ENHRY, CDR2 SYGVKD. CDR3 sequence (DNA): TGTGCCATCAGTGAGGAAGGGGGGCCCTACAATGAGCAGTTCTTC. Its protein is CAISEEGGPYNEQFF.

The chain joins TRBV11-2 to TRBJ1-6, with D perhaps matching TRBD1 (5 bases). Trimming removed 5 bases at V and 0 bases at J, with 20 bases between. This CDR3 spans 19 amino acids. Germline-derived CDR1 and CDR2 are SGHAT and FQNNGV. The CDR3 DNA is TGTGCCAGCAGCCACTACGTAAGGGACCGGAGCTCCTATAATTCACCCCTCCACTTT. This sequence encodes CASSHYVRDRSSYNSPLHF.

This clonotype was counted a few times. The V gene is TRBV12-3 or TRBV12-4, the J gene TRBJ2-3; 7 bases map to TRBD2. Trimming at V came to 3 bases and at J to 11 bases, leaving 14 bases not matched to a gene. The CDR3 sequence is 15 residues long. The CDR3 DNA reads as TGTGCCAGCAGTTTGTTAGAACTAGCGTCGACGCGGCAGTATTTT. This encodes CASSLLELASTRQYF.

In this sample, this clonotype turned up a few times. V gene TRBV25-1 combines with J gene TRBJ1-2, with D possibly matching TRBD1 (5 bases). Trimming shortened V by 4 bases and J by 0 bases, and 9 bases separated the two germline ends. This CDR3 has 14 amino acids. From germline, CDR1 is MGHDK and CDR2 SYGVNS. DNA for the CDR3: TGTGCCAGCAGTGGCGGGACTTCTAACTATGGCTACACCTTC. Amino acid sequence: CASSGGTSNYGYTF.

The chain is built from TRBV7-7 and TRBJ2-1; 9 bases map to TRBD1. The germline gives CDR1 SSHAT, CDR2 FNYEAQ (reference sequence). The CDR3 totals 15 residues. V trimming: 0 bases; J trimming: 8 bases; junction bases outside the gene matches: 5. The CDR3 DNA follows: TGTGCCAGCAGCTTAGCCGGGACAGGGATGCATGAGCAGTTCTTC. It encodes CASSLAGTGMHEQFF.

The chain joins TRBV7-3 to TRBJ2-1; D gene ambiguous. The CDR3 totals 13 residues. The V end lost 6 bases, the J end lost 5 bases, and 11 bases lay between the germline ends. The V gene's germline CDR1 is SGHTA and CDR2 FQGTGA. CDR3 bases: TGTGCCAGCAGTTTGTCCCCAAACAATGAGCAGTTCTTC. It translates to CASSLSPNNEQFF.

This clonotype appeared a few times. CDR3 in DNA: TGTGCCAGCAGCCGAGGGACAACGGGTGAGCAGTTCTTC. This translates into CASSRGTTGEQFF. The genes are TRBV13 and TRBJ2-1, with a possible D match to TRBD1 (6 bases). The CDR3 is made up of 13 amino acids. V was clipped by 5 bases and J by 9 bases, with 14 bases between them. Germline V gene data show CDR1 as PRHDT and CDR2 as FYEKMQ (reference sequence).

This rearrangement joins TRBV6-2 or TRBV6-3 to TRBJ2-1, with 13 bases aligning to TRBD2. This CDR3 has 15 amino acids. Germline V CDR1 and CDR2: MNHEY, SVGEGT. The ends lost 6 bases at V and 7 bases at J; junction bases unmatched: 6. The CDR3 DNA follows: TGTGCCAGCAGCTGGACTAGCGGGAGCTTTAATGAGCAGTTCTTC. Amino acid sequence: CASSWTSGSFNEQFF.

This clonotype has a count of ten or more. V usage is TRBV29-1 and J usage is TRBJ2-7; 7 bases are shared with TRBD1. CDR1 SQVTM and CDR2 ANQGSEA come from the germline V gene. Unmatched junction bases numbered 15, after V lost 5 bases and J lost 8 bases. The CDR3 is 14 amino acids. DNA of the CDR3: TGCAGCGTTAATCGACCGGGACAGCCATCCCAGCAGTACTTC. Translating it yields CSVNRPGQPSQQYF.

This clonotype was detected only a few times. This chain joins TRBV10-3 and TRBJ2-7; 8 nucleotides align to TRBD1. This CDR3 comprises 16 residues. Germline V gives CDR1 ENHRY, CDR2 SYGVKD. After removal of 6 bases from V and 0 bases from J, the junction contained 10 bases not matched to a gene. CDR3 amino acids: CAIREPGDRSSYEQYF. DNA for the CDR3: TGTGCCATCAGGGAGCCCGGGGACAGGAGCTCCTACGAGCAGTACTTC.

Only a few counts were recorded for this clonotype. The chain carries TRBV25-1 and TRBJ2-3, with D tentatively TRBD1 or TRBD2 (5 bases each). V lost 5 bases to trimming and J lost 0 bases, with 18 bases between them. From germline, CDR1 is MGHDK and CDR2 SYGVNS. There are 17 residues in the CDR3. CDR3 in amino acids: CASSRKGKWESTDTQYF. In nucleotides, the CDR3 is TGTGCCAGCAGTCGCAAGGGGAAGTGGGAGAGCACAGATACGCAGTATTTT.

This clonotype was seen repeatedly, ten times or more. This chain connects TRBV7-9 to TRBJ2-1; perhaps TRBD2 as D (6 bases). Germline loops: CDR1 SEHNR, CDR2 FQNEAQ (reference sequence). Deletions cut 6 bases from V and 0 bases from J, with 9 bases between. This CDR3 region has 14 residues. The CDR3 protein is CASSGGSSYNEQFF. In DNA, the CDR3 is TGTGCCAGCAGTGGGGGGAGCTCCTACAATGAGCAGTTCTTC.

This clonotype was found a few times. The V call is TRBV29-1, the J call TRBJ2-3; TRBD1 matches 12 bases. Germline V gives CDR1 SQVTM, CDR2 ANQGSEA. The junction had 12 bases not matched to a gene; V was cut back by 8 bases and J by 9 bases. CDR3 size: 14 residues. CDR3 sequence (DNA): TGCAGCACCCCGGGACAGGGGGCTCCGAGGACGCAGTATTTT. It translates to CSTPGQGAPRTQYF.

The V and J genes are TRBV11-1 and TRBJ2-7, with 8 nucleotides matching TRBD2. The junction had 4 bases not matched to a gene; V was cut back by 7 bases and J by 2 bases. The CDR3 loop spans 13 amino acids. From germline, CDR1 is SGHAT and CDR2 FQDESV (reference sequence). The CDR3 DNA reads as TGTGCCAGCAAGGCGGGAGGTACCTACGAGCAGTACTTC. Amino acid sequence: CASKAGGTYEQYF.

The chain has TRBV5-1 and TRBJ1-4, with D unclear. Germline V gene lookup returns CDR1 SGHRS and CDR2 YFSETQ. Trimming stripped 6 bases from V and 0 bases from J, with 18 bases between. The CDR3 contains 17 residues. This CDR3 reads CASTREAISATNEKLFF. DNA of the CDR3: TGCGCCAGCACCCGGGAGGCCATATCCGCAACTAATGAAAAACTGTTTTTT. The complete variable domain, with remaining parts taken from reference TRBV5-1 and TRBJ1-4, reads KAGVTQTPRYLIKTRGQQVTLSCSPISGHRSVSWYQQTPGQGLQFLFEYFSETQRNKGNFPGRFSGRQFSNSRSEMNVSTLELGDSALYLCASTREAISATNEKLFFGSGTQLSVL.

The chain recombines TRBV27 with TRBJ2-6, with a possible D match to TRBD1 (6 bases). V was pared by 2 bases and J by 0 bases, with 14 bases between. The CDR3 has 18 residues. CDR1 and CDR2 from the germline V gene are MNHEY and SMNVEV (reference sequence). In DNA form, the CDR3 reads TGTGCCAGCAGTTTAAGGCAGGGGAGAGGCTCTGGGGCCAACGTCCTGACTTTC. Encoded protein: CASSLRQGRGSGANVLTF.

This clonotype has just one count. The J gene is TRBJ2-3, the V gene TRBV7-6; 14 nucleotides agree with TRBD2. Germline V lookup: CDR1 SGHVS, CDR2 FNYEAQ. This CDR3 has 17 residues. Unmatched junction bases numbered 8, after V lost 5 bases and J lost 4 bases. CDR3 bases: TGTGCCAGCAGCCTCGGGACTAGCGGGAGTATAGCAGATACGCAGTATTTT. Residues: CASSLGTSGSIADTQYF.

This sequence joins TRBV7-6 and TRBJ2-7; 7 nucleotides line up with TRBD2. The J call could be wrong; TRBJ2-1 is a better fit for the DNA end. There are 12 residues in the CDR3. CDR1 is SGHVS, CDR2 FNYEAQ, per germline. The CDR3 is CASSQGEGEQFF. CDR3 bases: TGTGCCAGCAGCCAAGGGGAGGGCGAGCAGTTCTTC.

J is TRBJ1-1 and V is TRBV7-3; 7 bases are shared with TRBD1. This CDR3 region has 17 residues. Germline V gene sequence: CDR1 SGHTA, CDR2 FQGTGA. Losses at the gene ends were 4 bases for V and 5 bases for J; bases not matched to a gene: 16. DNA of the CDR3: TGTGCCAGCAGCTCTTTGTCCACGACAGGGAGGTGGACTGAAGCTTTCTTT. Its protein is CASSSLSTTGRWTEAFF.